This T cell receptor beta chain was sequenced for a study of T cell changes during pregnancy in multiple sclerosis. Clones were sequenced by immunoSEQ multiplex PCR, and TCRdb holds only the in-frame ones, with some missing. Among around 33,000 clones listed, roughly 90% were seen once. V shed 5 bases and J shed 7 bases, with 8 bases lying between them. The CDR3 covers 12 residues. CDR1 and CDR2 (germline): SEHNR, FQNEAQ (reference sequence). This clonotype was obtained from a female donor in good health, enrolled as a control in a pregnancy study. The sample here was peripheral blood, taken in the third trimester of pregnancy. The chain combines TRBV7-9 with TRBJ2-2, with unresolved D. CDR3 sequence (DNA): TGTGCCAGCAGCCCGGTCCGCGGGGAGCTGTTTTTT. This encodes CASSPVRGELFF.